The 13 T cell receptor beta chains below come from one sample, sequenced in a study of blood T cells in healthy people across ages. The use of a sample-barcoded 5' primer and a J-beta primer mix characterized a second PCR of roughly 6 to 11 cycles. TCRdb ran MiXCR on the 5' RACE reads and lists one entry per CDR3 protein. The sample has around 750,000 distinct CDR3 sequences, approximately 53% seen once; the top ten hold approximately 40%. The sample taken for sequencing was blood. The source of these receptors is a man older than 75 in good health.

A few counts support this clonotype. The CDR3 sequence is CSVEQAYEQYF. CDR3 sequence (DNA): TGCAGCGTTGAGCAGGCCTACGAGCAGTACTTC. The chain uses TRBV29-1 and TRBJ2-7; D call uncertain. The germline CDR1 and CDR2 sequences are SQVTM and ANQGSEA. The CDR3 contains 11 residues. Deletions cut 3 bases from V and 2 bases from J, with 5 bases between.

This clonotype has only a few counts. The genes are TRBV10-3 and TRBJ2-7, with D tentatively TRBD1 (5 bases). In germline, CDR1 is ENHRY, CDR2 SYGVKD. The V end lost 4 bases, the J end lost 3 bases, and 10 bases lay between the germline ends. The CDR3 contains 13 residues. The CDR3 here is CAISAQTVYEQYF. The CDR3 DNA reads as TGTGCCATCAGTGCTCAGACAGTCTACGAGCAGTACTTC.

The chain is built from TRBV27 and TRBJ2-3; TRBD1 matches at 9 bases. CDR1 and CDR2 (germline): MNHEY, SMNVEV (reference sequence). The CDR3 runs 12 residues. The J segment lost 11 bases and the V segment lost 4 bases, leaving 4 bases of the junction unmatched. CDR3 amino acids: CASSWDRERQYF. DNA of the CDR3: TGTGCCAGCAGTTGGGACAGGGAGAGGCAGTATTTT.

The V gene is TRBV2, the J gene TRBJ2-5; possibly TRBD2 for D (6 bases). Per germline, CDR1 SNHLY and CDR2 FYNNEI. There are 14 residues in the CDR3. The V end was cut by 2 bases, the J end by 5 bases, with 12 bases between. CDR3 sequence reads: CASSERPGGETQYF. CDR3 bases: TGTGCCAGCAGTGAAAGGCCAGGAGGGGAGACCCAGTACTTC.

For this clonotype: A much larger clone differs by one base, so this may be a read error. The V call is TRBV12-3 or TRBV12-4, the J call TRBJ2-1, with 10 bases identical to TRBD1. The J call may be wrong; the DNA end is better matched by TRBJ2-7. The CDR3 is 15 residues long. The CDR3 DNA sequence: TGTGCCAGCAGTCGGGACAGGGGCGCCTACAATGAGCAGTACTTC. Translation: CASSRDRGAYNEQYF.

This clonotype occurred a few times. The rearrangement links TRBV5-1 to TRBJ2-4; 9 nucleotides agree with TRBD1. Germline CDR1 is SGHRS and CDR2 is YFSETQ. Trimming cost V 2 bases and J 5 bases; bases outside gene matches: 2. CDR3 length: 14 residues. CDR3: CASSFGTGQNIQYF. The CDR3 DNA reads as TGCGCCAGCAGCTTCGGGACAGGGCAAAACATTCAGTACTTC.

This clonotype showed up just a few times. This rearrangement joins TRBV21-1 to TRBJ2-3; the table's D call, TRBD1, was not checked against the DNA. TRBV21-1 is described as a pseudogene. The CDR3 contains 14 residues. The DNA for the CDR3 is TGTGCCAGCAGGGAGGGCAGGGGGCGAAGATACGCGTATTTT. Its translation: CASREGRGRRYAYF.

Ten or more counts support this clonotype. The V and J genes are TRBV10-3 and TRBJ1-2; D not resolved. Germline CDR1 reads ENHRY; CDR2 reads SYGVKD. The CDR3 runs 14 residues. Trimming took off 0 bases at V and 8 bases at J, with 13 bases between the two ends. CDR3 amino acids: CAISESGNSGGYTF. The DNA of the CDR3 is TGTGCCATCAGTGAGTCAGGAAATTCTGGGGGCTACACCTTC.

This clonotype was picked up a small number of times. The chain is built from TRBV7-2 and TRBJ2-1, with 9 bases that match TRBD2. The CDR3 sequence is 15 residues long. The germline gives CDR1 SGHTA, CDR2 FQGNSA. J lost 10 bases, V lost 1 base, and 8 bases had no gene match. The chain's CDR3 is CASSLGLAGAGEQFF. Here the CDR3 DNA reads TGTGCCAGCAGCTTAGGTTTAGCGGGAGCTGGGGAGCAGTTCTTC. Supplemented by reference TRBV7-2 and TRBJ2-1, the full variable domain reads GAGVSQSPSNKVTEKGKDVELRCDPISGHTALYWYRQSLGQGLEFLIYFQGNSAPDKSGLPSDRFSAERTGGSVSTLTIQRTQQEDSAVYLCASSLGLAGAGEQFFGPGTRLTVL.

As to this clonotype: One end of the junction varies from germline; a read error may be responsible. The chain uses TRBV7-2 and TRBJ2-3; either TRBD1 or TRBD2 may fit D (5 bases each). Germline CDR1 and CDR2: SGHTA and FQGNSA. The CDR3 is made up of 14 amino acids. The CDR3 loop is CASSPDWGTDMQYF. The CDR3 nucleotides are TGTGCCAGCAGCCCGGACTGGGGCACAGATATGCAGTATTTT.

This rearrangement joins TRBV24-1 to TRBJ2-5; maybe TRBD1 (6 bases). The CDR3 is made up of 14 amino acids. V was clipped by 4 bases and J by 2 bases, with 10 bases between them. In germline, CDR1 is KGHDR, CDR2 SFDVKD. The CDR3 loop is CATSDWTAQETQYF. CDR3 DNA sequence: TGTGCCACCAGTGACTGGACAGCGCAAGAGACCCAGTACTTC.

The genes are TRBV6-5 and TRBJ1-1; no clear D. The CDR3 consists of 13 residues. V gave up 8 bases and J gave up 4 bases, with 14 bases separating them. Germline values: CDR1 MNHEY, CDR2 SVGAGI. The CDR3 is CASFPPLGTEAFF. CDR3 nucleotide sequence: TGTGCCAGCTTTCCTCCCTTGGGCACTGAAGCTTTCTTT.

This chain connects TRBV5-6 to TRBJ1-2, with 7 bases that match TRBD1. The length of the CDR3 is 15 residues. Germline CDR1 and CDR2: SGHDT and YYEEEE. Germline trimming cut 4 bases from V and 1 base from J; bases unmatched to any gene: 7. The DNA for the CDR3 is TGTGCCAGCAGCGCGGGACAGCCCTTTAACTATGGCTACACCTTC. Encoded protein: CASSAGQPFNYGYTF.